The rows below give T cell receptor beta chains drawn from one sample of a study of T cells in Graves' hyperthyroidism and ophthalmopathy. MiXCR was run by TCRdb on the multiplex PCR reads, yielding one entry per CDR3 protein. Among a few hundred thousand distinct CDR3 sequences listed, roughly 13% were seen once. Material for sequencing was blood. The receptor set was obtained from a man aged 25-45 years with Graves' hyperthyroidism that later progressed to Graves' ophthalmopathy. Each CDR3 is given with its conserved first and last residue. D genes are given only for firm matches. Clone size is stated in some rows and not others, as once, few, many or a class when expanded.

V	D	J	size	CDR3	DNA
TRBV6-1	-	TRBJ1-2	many	CASRSHRQYYGYTF	TGTGCCAGCAGGTCTCACAGGCAATACTATGGCTACACCTTC
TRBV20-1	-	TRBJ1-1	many	CSGRENTEAFF	TGCAGTGGTCGGGAGAACACTGAAGCTTTCTTT
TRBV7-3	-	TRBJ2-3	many	CASSLMPGAGDTQYF	TGTGCCAGCAGCTTAATGCCAGGGGCGGGAGATACGCAGTATTTT
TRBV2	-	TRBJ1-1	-	CASSAQENTGAFF	TGTGCCAGCAGTGCCCAAGAGAACACTGGAGCTTTCTTT
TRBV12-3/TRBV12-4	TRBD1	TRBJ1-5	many	CASRGQLNQPQHF	TGTGCCAGCAGGGGACAGCTTAATCAGCCCCAGCATTTT
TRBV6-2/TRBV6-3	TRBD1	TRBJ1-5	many	CASSSGGDQPQHF	TGTGCCAGTTCTTCAGGGGGAGATCAGCCCCAGCATTTT
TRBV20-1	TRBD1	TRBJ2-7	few	CSARTGIGEQYF	TGCAGTGCTAGGACAGGGATCGGCGAGCAGTACTTC
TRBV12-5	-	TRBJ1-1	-	CASGDNTMTTEAFF	TGTGCTAGTGGGGACAACACAATGACCACTGAAGCTTTCTTT
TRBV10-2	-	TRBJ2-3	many	CASRTGTLSSTDTQYF	TGCGCCAGCAGGACCGGGACTCTCTCTAGCACAGATACGCAGTATTTT
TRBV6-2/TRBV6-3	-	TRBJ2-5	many	CASVSHHQETQYF	TGTGCCAGCGTTTCGCACCATCAAGAGACCCAGTACTTC
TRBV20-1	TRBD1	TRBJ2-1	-	CSARGQGAYNEQFF	TGCAGTGCTCGCGGACAGGGGGCCTACAATGAGCAGTTCTTC
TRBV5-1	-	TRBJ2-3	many	CASSFRGITDTQYF	TGCGCCAGCAGCTTTAGGGGGATCACAGATACGCAGTATTTT
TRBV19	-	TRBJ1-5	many	CASSITGSSNQPQHF	TGTGCCAGTAGTATAACTGGAAGTAGCAATCAGCCCCAGCATTTT
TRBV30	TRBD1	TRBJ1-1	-	CAFRDSNTEAFF	TGTGCCTTCCGGGACAGTAACACTGAAGCTTTCTTT
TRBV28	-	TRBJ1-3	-	CASSLVGGSGNTIYF	TGTGCCAGCAGTTTAGTGGGCGGAAGTGGAAACACCATATATTTT
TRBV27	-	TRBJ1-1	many	CASSPPAGVEAFF	TGTGCCAGCAGCCCCCCTGCGGGGGTTGAAGCTTTCTTT
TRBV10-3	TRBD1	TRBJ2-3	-	CASSYRGTNGDTQYF	TGTGCCAGCAGTTACAGGGGTACCAACGGAGATACGCAGTATTTT
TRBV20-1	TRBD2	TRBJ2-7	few	CSARVAGGGTREEQYF	TGCAGTGCTAGAGTGGCGGGGGGCGGTACTAGGGAAGAGCAGTACTTC
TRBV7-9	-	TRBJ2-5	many	CASSLARGILQTQYF	TGTGCCAGCAGCCTCGCACGGGGGATTTTGCAGACCCAGTACTTC
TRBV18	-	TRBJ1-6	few	CASSRTAGNSPLHF	TGTGCCAGCTCACGGACAGCGGGGAATTCACCCCTCCACTTT
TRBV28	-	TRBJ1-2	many	CASFGGANYGYTF	TGTGCCAGCTTTGGGGGGGCTAACTATGGCTACACCTTC
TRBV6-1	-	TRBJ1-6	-	CASFGGYNSPLHF	TGTGCCAGCTTTGGGGGCTATAATTCACCCCTCCACTTT